Shown below are 14 T cell receptor beta chains from a single sample sequenced in a study of Graves' ophthalmopathy and Graves' hyperthyroidism. Amplifying from RNA transcripts, the study obtained TCR beta CDR3 regions. Following a first-round RT-PCR that used HTBI primers, a second-round multiplex PCR was carried out. TCRdb analysed the multiplex PCR reads with MiXCR anew, one entry per CDR3 protein. The data contain roughly 380,000 distinct CDR3 sequences, less than 20% of them singletons. The sample was peripheral blood. These receptors were obtained from a woman between 18 and 30 years old with stable Graves' hyperthyroidism.

The rearrangement joins TRBV9 to TRBJ1-6, with D possibly being TRBD1 (6 bases). The CDR3 is 14 residues long. Trimming pared 2 bases from V and 6 bases from J, leaving 9 bases between. Germline lookup yields CDR1 SGDLS and CDR2 YYNGEE. In DNA, the CDR3 is TGTGCCAGCAGCGTTTCGGGGGCTAATTCACCCCTCCACTTT. Amino acids: CASSVSGANSPLHF.

The V call is TRBV3-1, the J call TRBJ2-5; no clear D. V shed 9 bases and J shed 7 bases, with 6 bases lying between them. This CDR3 comprises 9 residues. Germline CDR1 is LGHDT and CDR2 is YNNKEL (reference sequence). The CDR3 region has the DNA TGTGCCAGTCCGGGGACCCAGTACTTC. Its protein is CASPGTQYF.

This clonotype was picked up many times. The chain is built from TRBV5-1 and TRBJ2-5, with no clear D. V lost 2 bases and J lost 1, with 12 bases in between. The CDR3 loop spans 15 amino acids. The germline gives CDR1 SGHRS, CDR2 YFSETQ. The CDR3 DNA is TGCGCCAGCAGCTTCGAATCGATGGGCCAAGAGACCCAGTACTTC. Translating it yields CASSFESMGQETQYF.

This clonotype was seen many times. V is TRBV5-1 and J is TRBJ2-7; 9 bases fit TRBD1. The length of the CDR3 is 14 residues. Germline V gene lookup returns CDR1 SGHRS and CDR2 YFSETQ. J was trimmed by 5 bases and V by 3 bases; bases with no gene match: 6. CDR3 loop: CASSSGTGSHEQYF. CDR3 bases: TGCGCCAGCAGCTCCGGGACAGGGAGCCACGAGCAGTACTTC.

This clonotype was picked up many times. This chain connects TRBV10-3 to TRBJ1-2; no reliable D call. CDR1 and CDR2 from the germline V gene are ENHRY and SYGVKD. There are 11 residues in the CDR3. Deletions cut 10 bases from V and 4 bases from J, with 10 bases between. The CDR3 spells CATFASYGYTF. CDR3 in DNA: TGTGCCACCTTTGCCTCCTATGGCTACACCTTC.

This clonotype appeared many times. The chain couples TRBV19 to TRBJ2-7; D possibly matches TRBD1 or TRBD2 (5 bases each). The CDR3 contains 14 residues. Deletions cut 5 bases from V and 3 bases from J, with 14 bases between. Looked up from germline, CDR1 is LNHDA and CDR2 is SQIVND (reference sequence). The CDR3 DNA reads TGTGCCAGTAGTCCCACTCGGGGACGCTACGAGCAGTACTTC. This translates into CASSPTRGRYEQYF.

This clonotype turned up a few times. The chain carries TRBV6-2 or TRBV6-3 and TRBJ2-6; D not resolved. The CDR3 totals 20 residues. Germline V lookup: CDR1 MNHEY, CDR2 SVGEGT. Trimming took 4 bases from V and 0 from J, leaving 22 bases between them. This CDR3 is CASSSTTLSRPFSGANVLTF. CDR3 nucleotide sequence: TGTGCCAGCAGTTCCACGACTCTCTCCAGACCCTTCTCTGGGGCCAACGTCCTGACTTTC.

This clonotype has a handful of counts. Being one base from a much bigger clone, this may be a read error. The rearrangement joins TRBV27 to TRBJ1-1, with D possibly TRBD1 on 6 matching bases. The germline CDR1 and CDR2 sequences are MNHEY and SMNVEV (reference sequence). This CDR3 comprises 14 residues. V was cut by 6 bases and J by 4 bases, with 15 bases left in between. CDR3 nucleotides: TGTGCCAGCAGGAAGTACAGGGTCGCCACTGAAGCTTTCTTT. Translation gives CASRKYRVATEAFF.

The chain couples TRBV11-3 to TRBJ1-2; no clear D gene. This CDR3 contains 13 residues. V was shortened by 5 bases and J by 2 bases, with 9 bases between the two germline ends. Germline V gene lookup returns CDR1 SGHNT and CDR2 YENEEA. In nucleotides, the CDR3 is TGTGCCAGCAGCCACTATCAGAACTATGGCTACACCTTC. It is translated as CASSHYQNYGYTF. Filled out from reference TRBV11-3 and TRBJ1-2, the complete variable domain reads EAGVVQSPRYKIIEKKQPVAFWCNPISGHNTLYWYLQNLGQGPELLIRYENEEAVDDSQLPKDRFSAERLKGVDSTLKIQPAELGDSAVYLCASSHYQNYGYTFGSGTRLTVV.

The chain couples TRBV9 to TRBJ2-5, with TRBD1 as a possible D gene (5 bases). V was pared by 0 bases and J by 1 base, with 10 bases between. The CDR3 extends over 15 amino acids. Germline V gives CDR1 SGDLS, CDR2 YYNGEE. The CDR3 loop reads CASSVGWTRQETQYF. The CDR3 nucleotides read TGTGCCAGCAGCGTAGGGTGGACACGCCAAGAGACCCAGTACTTC.

This clonotype was seen more than once but under ten times. The rearrangement uses TRBV5-1 and TRBJ2-2; D is possibly TRBD2 (6 bases). Germline V lookup: CDR1 SGHRS, CDR2 YFSETQ. The CDR3 spans 12 residues. Trimming removed 4 bases from V and 7 bases from J, with 8 bases in between. In DNA form, the CDR3 reads TGCGCCAGCAGCCAGGAGGGCGGGGAGCTGTTTTTT. This translates into CASSQEGGELFF.

This chain connects TRBV5-1 to TRBJ2-1; D is unclear. This CDR3 spans 13 amino acids. Trimming removed 0 bases from V and 11 bases from J, with 12 bases in between. Germline CDR1 reads SGHRS; CDR2 reads YFSETQ. The CDR3 loop is CASSLEAAEKQFF. The CDR3 region has the DNA TGCGCCAGCAGCTTGGAGGCGGCGGAAAAGCAGTTCTTC.

This clonotype has a count of ten or more. This chain links TRBV7-2 with TRBJ2-7; maybe TRBD2 (6 bases). V was trimmed by 8 bases and J by 6 bases, leaving 20 bases between them. The germline V gene has CDR1 SGHTA and CDR2 FQGNSA. This CDR3 region has 14 residues. CDR3 residues: CASSPRGLLGEQYF. The CDR3, as DNA: TGTGCCAGCTCCCCGCGGGGCTTGTTGGGCGAGCAGTACTTC.

Points on this clonotype: Just one base apart from a much larger clone, this may be a read error. J is TRBJ2-5 and V is TRBV18, with 10 nucleotides matching TRBD2. The CDR3 contains 17 residues. Trimming cost V 2 bases and J 1 base; bases outside gene matches: 7. From germline, CDR1 is KGHSH and CDR2 LQKENI. The CDR3, as DNA: TGTGCCAGCTCACCAGGGACTAGCGTGGGGTTCCAAGAGACCCAGTACTTC. Amino acids: CASSPGTSVGFQETQYF.